Sequencing of this T cell receptor (beta chain) was carried out in a study of shared clonotypes between healthy human individuals. Some clones are missing from TCRdb's copy, which holds only in-frame ones; the method was immunoSEQ multiplex PCR. The sample holds 2 million to 2.5 million clones, approximately 94% seen once. Comment on this clone: Antigen unknown.

Germline assignment: CDR1 LNHDA and CDR2 SQIVND (reference sequence). Trimming shortened V by 5 bases and J by 1 base, and 12 bases separated the two germline ends. CDR3 length: 15 amino acids. Study-wide findings and caveats: The sharing of roughly 5% of naive CD4 clonotypes was seen across a few donors.

V and J are TRBV19 and TRBJ1-3; weak D call: TRBD1 (6 bases). Input material: naive CD4+ T cells sorted from blood. Indicated subset: CD45RA+ positively selected. This clonotype originated in a man aged 18 to 29 in good health. The CDR3, as DNA: TGTGCCAGTAGTCGAGACACAGGGTCTGGAAACACCATATATTTT. Its translation: CASSRDTGSGNTIYF.